This T cell receptor beta chain originates from a study of shared clonotypes between healthy human individuals. Study at large: Per donor, three plates held CD4 naive cells, three held CD4 memory, two held CD8 naive and one held CD8 memory.

Germline loops: CDR1 MNHEY, CDR2 SVGAGI. The CDR3 runs to 14 residues. The V gene end was trimmed by 6 bases and the J gene end by 4 bases; junction bases not matched to a gene: 3. Study-wide results and caveats: At large depth, rarefaction still showed sorted-subset sequencing to be incomplete. Clonotypes which were not shared had lower generation probabilities than clonotypes that all four donors shared.

This clone has only one observation. Antigen specificity is unknown. Profiling relied on immunoSEQ multiplex PCR, and the TCRdb table lists in-frame clones only, not all of them. This table holds approximately 2.1 million clones, approximately 93% found once. The clonotype comes from a man between 18 and 35 years old in good health. Some clones in this sample may be carry-over from other donors' samples. V is TRBV6-5 and J is TRBJ2-2, with 9 bases lining up with TRBD1. Sequenced: naive CD4+ T cells from PBMCs. Sample subset: CD45RA+ positively selected. Here the CDR3 DNA reads TGTGCCAGCAGCTACAGGGGGCTCACCGGGGAGCTGTTTTTT. This gives the protein CASSYRGLTGELFF.